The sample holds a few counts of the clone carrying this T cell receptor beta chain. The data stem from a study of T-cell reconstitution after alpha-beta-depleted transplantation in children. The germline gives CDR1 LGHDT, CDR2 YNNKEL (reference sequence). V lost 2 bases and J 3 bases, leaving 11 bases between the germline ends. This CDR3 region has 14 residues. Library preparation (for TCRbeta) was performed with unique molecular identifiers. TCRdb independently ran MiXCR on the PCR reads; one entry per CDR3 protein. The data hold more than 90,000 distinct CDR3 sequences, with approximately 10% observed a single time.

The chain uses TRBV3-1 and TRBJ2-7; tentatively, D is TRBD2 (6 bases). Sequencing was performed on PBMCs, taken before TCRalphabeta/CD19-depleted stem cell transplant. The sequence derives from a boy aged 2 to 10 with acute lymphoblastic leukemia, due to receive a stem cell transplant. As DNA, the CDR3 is TGTGCCAGCAGCCAACAGTTGGGGGGCTACGAGCAGTACTTC. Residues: CASSQQLGGYEQYF.